This T cell receptor (beta chain) was obtained from a study of cytomegalovirus exposure and HLA in healthy donors (dated by TCRdb to about 2017). As for the study more broadly: An earlier analysis of approximately 640 of the donors reported 276 Gb of sequence data and about 100 million unique TCR beta sequences from some 180 million T cells. Around 300 gigabases of sequencing data and tens of millions of unique TCR sequences were included in an early release covering several hundred HLA-typed donors. Among the roughly 400 genotyped donors, 81% belonged to the genetic ancestry cluster associated with self-reported Caucasian donors. The study was designed to test whether signatures of past pathogen exposure could be identified by cataloging public T cell receptors. The T cell repertoires of 670 or so subjects were profiled by immunosequencing and related to cytomegalovirus serostatus. In addition to the first cohort of 666 subjects, a separate validation cohort of 130 or so different subjects was used. To predict cytomegalovirus infection status, the study combined high-throughput TCR immunosequencing, statistical association of individual TCRs with disease status, and machine learning. To study patterns of TCR occurrence, a later analysis re-analyzed previously published TCR beta repertoires from 550 to 800 donors and added high-resolution HLA genotyping. In the later analysis, no new phenotypic data were used to find candidate immune exposures; instead, reliance was placed on TCR beta sequences and their occurrence across donors. In an earlier analysis of a few hundred of the donors, high-throughput TCR beta sequencing was used to judge whether each TCR beta V gene segment behaved as functional or pseudogenic. Donor age, sex, ethnicity and CMV serostatus were compiled alongside the repertoire data. In a later genetic analysis, genome-wide SNP genotypes for about 65% of the 666 donors were used, and that subset was treated as a discovery cohort. All discovery cohort repertoires had been generated on a single sequencing platform. HLA typing included class I and class II loci at four-digit resolution. The number of typed donors differed by locus: 629-630 for A, B, C, DRB1 and DQB1; approximately 520 for DQA1; about 600 for DPA1; and roughly 490 for DPB1. Because of strong linkage in the cohort, roughly five DR-DQ haplotypes were treated as single units for association and clustering. Among almost 400 genotyped donors of the cohort, an average of about 240,000 unique TCR beta nucleotide sequences were sequenced per donor, roughly 18% of them non-productive. Overall study outcomes, separate from this receptor: Presence/absence analyses assumed roughly uniform sequencing depth across donors, an assumption that may not hold. A later analysis found that TCR association rates varied across HLA loci, with DRB1 alleles showing the most associated TCRs and HLA-C alleles the fewest. It was suggested by the authors that the approach could potentially be generalized to other disease states and immunological phenotypes. Because HLA typing was unavailable for some donors at each locus, only the typed subset was used in association tests. In a later analysis, HLA-associated TCR beta chains were found to be more clonally expanded and to have lower generation probabilities than equally common non-associated chains. The study gave a list of 150 to 200 TCR beta chains associated with cytomegalovirus. Some IMGT-functional V segments, including TRBV6-2 and TRBV6-3, could not be told apart with the 87-base-pair reads, so those segments were excluded. In an earlier analysis of about 550 of the donors, most TCR beta V segments were observed in productive rearrangements about 87% or about 30% of the time, broadly matching IMGT annotations. When HLA alleles, especially DR and DQ, strongly co-occurred, TCR associations were difficult to assign to individual alleles. In this cohort, only TCR beta chains were sequenced, and detectable features were limited by the absence of alpha or paired-chain data. In vitro tests confirmed that a few of the cytomegalovirus-associated TCR beta chains recognize cytomegalovirus antigens. Cytomegalovirus status was reported to be diagnosed by the classifier with high specificity and sensitivity in both the original and validation cohorts. Linkage disequilibrium might explain the correlated functional status among segregating V segments, but an unknown experimental factor could not be excluded. A further reported finding was that TCR beta sequences accurately predicted the HLA-A and HLA-B alleles for most subjects in the first cohort. Specific HLA alleles were associated with about 17,000 TCR beta sequences at a false discovery rate of 0.05 in a later analysis. A later genetic analysis associated a missense DCLRE1C variant with V-gene and J-gene trimming of TCR beta chains, and an independent cohort replicated the association. Compared with the approximately 670-donor mean, donors in an Asian-associated ancestry cluster had fewer N-insertions in productive TCRs, according to a later genetic analysis. For the cohort, immune exposure information was limited to CMV serostatus. Because counts were too low, about 17 rarely observed V segments, including chromosome 9 orphons, were excluded from the earlier analysis of 587 of the donors. A later analysis reported that several top co-occurrence clusters appeared linked to parvovirus B19, influenza, CMV and Epstein-Barr virus. According to a later analysis, most CMV-associated TCR beta chains appeared to be HLA-restricted, and the HLA associations seemed to be driven largely by CMV exposure. Most TCR sequences were observed very rarely across donors, whereas some public TCRs were present in many individuals. A cluster of highly shared sequence variants was judged likely to represent a technical artifact of the sequencing pipeline.

Worth noting for this clone: The clone's antigen remains unknown. Within one base of it there is no much larger clone, and no base qualities were kept.

The CDR3 contains 15 residues, cysteine and phenylalanine counted. The read is trimmed to its CDR3 DNA, 45 bases read in frame from base 1. At the junction V is shortened by 5 bases and J by 6 bases; bases outside the gene matches: 10. The germline V gene specifies SGHNT as CDR1 and YENEEA as CDR2. Library generation was performed with the immunoSEQ multiplex PCR assay. The multiplex PCR relied on a mix of 60 forward primers for TCR Vbeta segments and 13 reverse primers for TCR Jbeta segments. A multiplex PCR assay on genomic DNA amplified the CDR3 region of rearranged TCR beta genes. Amplified TCR beta libraries were sequenced as 87-base-pair reads on the Illumina HiSeq System. The source study handled its data this way. In a later analysis, 80 million or so unique TCR beta chains were counted across the 500 to 850 repertoires, and roughly 11 million of these chains were shared by at least two donors. Raw reads were error-corrected and collapsed into unique sequences with a nearest-neighbor algorithm that merged closely related sequences to remove PCR and sequencing errors. Alignment of CDR3 sequences to IMGT reference sequences was used to assign V, D and J gene segments. For a sequence to be retained, a match of at least six nucleotides was required to both a V gene segment and a J gene segment. Rearrangements were called productive when the CDR3 lacked stop codons and stayed in frame with V and J; all others were non-productive. Following IMGT convention, CDR3 was defined as the stretch from the second conserved V-encoded cysteine to the conserved J-encoded phenylalanine. The earlier analysis of 500 to 650 of the donors excluded any sequence lacking an unambiguous match to a single V gene segment. An earlier analysis of about 600 of the donors called V segments functional above 56.7% productive rearrangements and segregating when the between-donor standard deviation exceeded 5%. A statistical classification framework was developed to diagnose cytomegalovirus status using the catalog of TCR beta chain sequences. In a later analysis, TCR nucleotide sequences were compared against IMGT/GENE-DB human TR gene sequences so that V and J genes could be assigned. Using the TCRdist pipeline, a later analysis assigned CDR3 sequences along with most-parsimonious VDJ recombination scenarios. In a later analysis, each TCR beta chain was defined by its CDR3 amino acid sequence together with its V-gene family, and reads without a unique V-gene family were excluded. In a later analysis, approximately 590 highly shared, low-generation-probability nucleotide sequences were removed to address suspected cross-contamination and a sequencing artifact. For each public chain, a later analysis derived a clonal expansion index from normalized ranks of inferred template counts within each repertoire. In a later analysis, generation probabilities were computed with a VDJ recombination model fitted to out-of-frame rearrangements, and the resulting probabilities were checked against IGoR. A later analysis scored TCR-TCR, TCR-HLA and TCR-CMV co-occurrence with hypergeometric tests, applying a repertoire-size bias correction to TCR pairs. In a later analysis, false discovery rates were estimated by permuting HLA or CMV assignments 20 times. A later analysis grouped co-occurring TCRs with DBSCAN, adding TCRdist sequence similarity when clustering within HLA-allele-positive subsets. Repertoires with fewer than 30,000 or more than 120,000 public chains, plus five repertoires with anomalous nucleotide sharing, were excluded from co-occurrence clustering. What TCRdb holds here is the immuneACCESS table cut down to in-frame rearrangements. Part of the clones is not present; checked against another copy, under half of the missing clones reflect an unresolved V gene, and the others are unexplained. The DNA was the basis for D and trimming; V, J and clone size are from that table. For this sample there are some 150,000 clones; roughly 77% appear just once. The leading ten clones occupy around 3.2% of the sample.

The cohort consisted of 600 to 750 healthy bone marrow donors. Cohort members were all nominally healthy when sampled, although unrecorded immune exposures were likely present. Of the 700 or so cohort members, about 280 had positive CMV serostatus and 350 to 400 had negative CMV serostatus, and CMV serostatus was not recorded for the donor. A peripheral blood sample was provided by each donor, and peripheral blood mononuclear cells were used for TCR beta sequencing. The Qiagen DNeasy Blood Extraction Kit was used to extract genomic DNA from the blood cell samples. The V and J genes are TRBV11-3 and TRBJ2-1; 7 central bases correspond to TRBD2. This TCR was recovered from a human donor in good health. The sequenced sample consisted of PBMCs. This receptor has the CDR3 CASSPRDYTPNEQFF. The bases read TGTGCCAGCAGCCCCCGGGACTATACCCCCAATGAGCAGTTCTTC.